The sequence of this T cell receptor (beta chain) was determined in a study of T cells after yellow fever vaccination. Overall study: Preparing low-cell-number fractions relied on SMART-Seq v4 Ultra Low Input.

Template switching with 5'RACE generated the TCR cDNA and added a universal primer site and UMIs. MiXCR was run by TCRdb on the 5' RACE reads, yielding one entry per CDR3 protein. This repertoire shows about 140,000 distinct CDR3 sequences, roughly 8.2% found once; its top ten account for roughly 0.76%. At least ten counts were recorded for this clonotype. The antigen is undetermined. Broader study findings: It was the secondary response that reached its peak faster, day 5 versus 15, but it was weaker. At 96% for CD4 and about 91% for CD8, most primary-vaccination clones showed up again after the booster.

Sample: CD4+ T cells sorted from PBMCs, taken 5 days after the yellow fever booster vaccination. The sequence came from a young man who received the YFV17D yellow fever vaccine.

This CDR3 reads CASSSRGGGRPRETQYF. In nucleotides, the CDR3 is TGTGCCAGCAGTTCGCGCGGGGGCGGAAGGCCCAGGGAGACCCAGTACTTC. This chain connects TRBV28 to TRBJ2-5; maybe TRBD2 (7 bases). Trimming removed 4 bases at V and 5 bases at J, with 23 bases between. The germline gives CDR1 MDHEN, CDR2 SYDVKM. The CDR3 has 17 amino acids.